This record looks at one T cell receptor beta chain sequence and its context. Its antigen remains unknown. Germline V gene data show CDR1 as MNHEY and CDR2 as SMNVEV (reference sequence). V gave up 0 bases and J gave up 4 bases; unmatched junction bases: 6. This CDR3 has 16 residues. Sequenced by immunoSEQ multiplex PCR; TCRdb stores in-frame clones only, minus some. In the table there are fewer than 80,000 clones, around four fifths of which are singletons. This specimen comes from a study of OX40 agonist ivuxolimab in advanced cancers. Study background: Males comprised about 84% of the group, whose mean age was about 60 years (range roughly 20 to 85). Having had anti-PD-1, anti-PD-L1 or anti-CTLA-4 therapy before was allowed, and around 44% had some. The study's findings and limits: At doses 0.1 to 3.0 mg/kg, CD4+ and CD8+ clones expanded.

Sequencing was performed on CD4+ or CD8+ T cells sorted from blood, taken in a trial of the OX40 agonist ivuxolimab. This sequence joins TRBV27 and TRBJ1-1, with 9 positions matching TRBD1. This clonotype was sampled from an adult with an advanced solid tumor such as melanoma, head and neck, liver or kidney cancer. CDR3 nucleotides: TGTGCCAGCAGTTTATCGTTGCGGACAGGGGTCACTGAAGCTTTCTTT. It specifies CASSLSLRTGVTEAFF.